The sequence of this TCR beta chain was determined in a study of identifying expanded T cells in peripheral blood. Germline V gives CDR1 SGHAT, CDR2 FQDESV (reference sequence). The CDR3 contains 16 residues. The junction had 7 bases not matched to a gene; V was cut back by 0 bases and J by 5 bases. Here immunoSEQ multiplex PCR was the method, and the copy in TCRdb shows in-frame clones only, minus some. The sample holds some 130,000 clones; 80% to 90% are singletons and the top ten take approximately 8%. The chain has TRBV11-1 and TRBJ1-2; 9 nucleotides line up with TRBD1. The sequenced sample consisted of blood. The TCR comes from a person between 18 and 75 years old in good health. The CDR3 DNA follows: TGTGCCAGCAGCTTAGCGACTTCCGGGACAGGGTATGGCTACACCTTC. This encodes CASSLATSGTGYGYTF.